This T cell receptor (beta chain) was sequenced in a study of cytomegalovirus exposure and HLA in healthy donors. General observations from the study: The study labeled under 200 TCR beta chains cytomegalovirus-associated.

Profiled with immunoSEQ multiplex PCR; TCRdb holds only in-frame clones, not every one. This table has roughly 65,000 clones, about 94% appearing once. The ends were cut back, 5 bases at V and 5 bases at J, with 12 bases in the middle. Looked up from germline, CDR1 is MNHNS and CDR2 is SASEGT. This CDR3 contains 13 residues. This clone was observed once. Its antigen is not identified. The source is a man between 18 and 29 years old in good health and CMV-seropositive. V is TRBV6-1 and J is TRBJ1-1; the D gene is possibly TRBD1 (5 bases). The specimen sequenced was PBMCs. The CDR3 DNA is TGTGCCAGCAGTTTAGGGGCGCGGACTGAAGCTTTCTTT. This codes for CASSLGARTEAFF.